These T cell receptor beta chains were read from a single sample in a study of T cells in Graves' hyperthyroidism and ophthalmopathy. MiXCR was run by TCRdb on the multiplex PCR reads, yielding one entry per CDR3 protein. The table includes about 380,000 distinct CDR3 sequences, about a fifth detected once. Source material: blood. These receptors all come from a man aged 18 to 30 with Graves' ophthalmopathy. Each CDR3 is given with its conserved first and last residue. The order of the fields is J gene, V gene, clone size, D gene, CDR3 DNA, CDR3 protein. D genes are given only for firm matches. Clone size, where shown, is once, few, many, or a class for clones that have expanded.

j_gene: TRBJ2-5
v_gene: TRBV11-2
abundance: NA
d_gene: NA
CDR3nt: TGTGCCGGCAGCTTATCCAACGGGGGCGGGGAGACCCAGTACTTC
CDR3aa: CAGSLSNGGGETQYF

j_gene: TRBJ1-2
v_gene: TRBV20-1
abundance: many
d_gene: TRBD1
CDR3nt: TGCAGTGCCGGGACAGGGGGCGATGGCTACACCTTC
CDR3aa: CSAGTGGDGYTF

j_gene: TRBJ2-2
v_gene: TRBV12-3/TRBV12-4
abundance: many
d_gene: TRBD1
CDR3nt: TGTGCCAGCAGTTTAGGGCAGGGGGTAACCGGGGAGCTGTTTTTT
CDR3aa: CASSLGQGVTGELFF

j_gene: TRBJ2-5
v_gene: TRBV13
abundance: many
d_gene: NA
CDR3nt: TGTGCCAGCAGCTTAGGACCAGGCCGGAAGTACTTC
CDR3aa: CASSLGPGRKYF

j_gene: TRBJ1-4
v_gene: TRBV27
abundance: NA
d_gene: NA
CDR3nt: TGTGCCAGCAGCGTCTTGTCCGGGATTTATAATGAAAAACTGTTTTTT
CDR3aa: CASSVLSGIYNEKLFF

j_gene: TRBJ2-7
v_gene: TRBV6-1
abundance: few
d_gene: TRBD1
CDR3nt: TGTGCCAGCAGGGGTAGTGGGGACAGCCACTACGAGCAGTACTTC
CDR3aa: CASRGSGDSHYEQYF

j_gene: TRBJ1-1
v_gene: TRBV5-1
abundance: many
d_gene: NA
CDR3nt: TGCGCCAGCAGCAAAGGGGGGGGAGTGAACACTGAAGCTTTCTTT
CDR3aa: CASSKGGGVNTEAFF

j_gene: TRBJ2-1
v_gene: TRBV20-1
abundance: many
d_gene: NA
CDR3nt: TGCAGTGCTAGGGTGGGGGGACACTACAATGAGCAGTTCTTC
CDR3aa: CSARVGGHYNEQFF

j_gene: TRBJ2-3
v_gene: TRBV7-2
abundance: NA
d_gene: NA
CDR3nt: TGTGCCAGCAGACCCGGGACAGGGAGAGAGCGGGGGGACACAGATACGCAGTATTTT
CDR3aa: CASRPGTGRERGDTDTQYF

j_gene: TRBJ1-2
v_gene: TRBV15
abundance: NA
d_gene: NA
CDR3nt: TGTGCCACCCAGGGTATGGGGGCAGTCAGCTACACCTTC
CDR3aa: CATQGMGAVSYTF

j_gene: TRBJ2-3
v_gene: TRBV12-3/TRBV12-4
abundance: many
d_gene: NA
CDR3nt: TGTGCCGGAAGCAACGGAGGGGGCACAGATACGCAGTATTTT
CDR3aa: CAGSNGGGTDTQYF

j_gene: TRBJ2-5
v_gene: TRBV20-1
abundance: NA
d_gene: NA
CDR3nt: TGCAGTGCTAGCCCTACTAGTAGGGAGACCCAGTACTTC
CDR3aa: CSASPTSRETQYF

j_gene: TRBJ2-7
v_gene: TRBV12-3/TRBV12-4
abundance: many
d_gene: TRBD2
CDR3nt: TGTGCCAGCAGTTTAGGGCTAGCGGGGGGTTCCGCCTACGAGCAGTACTTC
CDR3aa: CASSLGLAGGSAYEQYF

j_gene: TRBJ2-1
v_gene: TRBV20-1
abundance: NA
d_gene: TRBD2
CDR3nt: TGCAGTGCTGGCAATAGCGGGGGGCGGGGTGAGCAGTTCTTC
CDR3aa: CSAGNSGGRGEQFF

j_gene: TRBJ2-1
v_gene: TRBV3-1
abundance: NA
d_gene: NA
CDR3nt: TGTGCCAGCAGAGGCACTAGTCACTACGAGCAGTTCTTC
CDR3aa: CASRGTSHYEQFF

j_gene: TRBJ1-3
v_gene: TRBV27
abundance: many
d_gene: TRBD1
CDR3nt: TGTGCCAGCAGTTTATCAGCAGGGGGTCTTCGGAACACCATATATTTT
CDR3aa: CASSLSAGGLRNTIYF

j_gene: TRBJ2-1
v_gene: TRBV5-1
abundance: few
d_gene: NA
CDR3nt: TGCGCCAGCAGCTTGACTAACCCCCTGAATGAGCAGTTCTTC
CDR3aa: CASSLTNPLNEQFF

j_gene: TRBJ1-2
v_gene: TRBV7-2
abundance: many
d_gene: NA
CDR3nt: TGTGCCAGCAGCTCCTACCGACAGATATATGGCTACACCTTC
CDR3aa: CASSSYRQIYGYTF

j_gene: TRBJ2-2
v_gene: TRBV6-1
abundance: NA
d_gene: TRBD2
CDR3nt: TGTGCCAGCAGTCCTCGGACTAGCGGGGGCCCGAACACCGGGGAGCTGTTTTTT
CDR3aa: CASSPRTSGGPNTGELFF

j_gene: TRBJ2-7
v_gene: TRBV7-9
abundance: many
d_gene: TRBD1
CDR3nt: TGTGCCAGCACCCCTGGGTGGGACAGGGACCACGAGCAGTACTTC
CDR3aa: CASTPGWDRDHEQYF

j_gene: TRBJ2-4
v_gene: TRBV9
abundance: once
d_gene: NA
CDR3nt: TGTGCCAGCAGCGCCTCCAGGGGCCTTGCCAAAAACATTCAGTACTTC
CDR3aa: CASSASRGLAKNIQYF

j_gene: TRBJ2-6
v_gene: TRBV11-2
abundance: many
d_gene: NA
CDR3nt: TGTGCCAGCAGCTTAGATTTTCGACGGAACTCTGGGGCCAACGTCCTGACTTTC
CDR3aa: CASSLDFRRNSGANVLTF

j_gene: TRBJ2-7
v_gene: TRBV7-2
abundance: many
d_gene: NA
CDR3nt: TGTGCCAGCAGCCCTACTAGGGGAGCCTACGAGCAGTACTTC
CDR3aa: CASSPTRGAYEQYF

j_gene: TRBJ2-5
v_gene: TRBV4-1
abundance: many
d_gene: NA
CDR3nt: TGCGCCAGCAGCCAAGATGTACGGGGCGTTGAAGAGACCCAGTACTTC
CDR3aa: CASSQDVRGVEETQYF

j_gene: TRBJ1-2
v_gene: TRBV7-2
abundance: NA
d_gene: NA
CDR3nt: TGTGCCAGCAGCTGGGGGGGCTACACCTTC
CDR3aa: CASSWGGYTF

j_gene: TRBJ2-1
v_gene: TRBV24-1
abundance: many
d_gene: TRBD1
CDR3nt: TGTGCCACCAGTAGGACAGGGTTAGGTGTGAATGAGCAGTTCTTC
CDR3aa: CATSRTGLGVNEQFF

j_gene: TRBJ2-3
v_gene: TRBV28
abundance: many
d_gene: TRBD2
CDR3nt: TGTGCCAGCCACGGTATAGGGGAGGGCGCAGATACGCAGTATTTT
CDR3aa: CASHGIGEGADTQYF

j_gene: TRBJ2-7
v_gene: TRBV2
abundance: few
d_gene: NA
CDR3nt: TGTGCCAGCAGTACAGGACAGGGTTGGGGCGGGGGGATTTCGTACGAGCAGTACTTC
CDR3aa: CASSTGQGWGGGISYEQYF

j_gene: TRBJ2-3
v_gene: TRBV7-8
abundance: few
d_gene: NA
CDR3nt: TGTGCCAGCAGCCCTACCTTACCACCCACAGATACGCAGTATTTT
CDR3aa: CASSPTLPPTDTQYF

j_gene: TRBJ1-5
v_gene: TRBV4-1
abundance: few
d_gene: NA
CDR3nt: TGCGCCAGCAGCCAACTCCCTGGACAGCCCCAGCATTTT
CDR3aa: CASSQLPGQPQHF

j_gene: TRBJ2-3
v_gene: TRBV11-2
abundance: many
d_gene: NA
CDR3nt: TGTGCCAGCAGCAATATTGTCGCCCTGGGGGCAGATACGCAGTATTTT
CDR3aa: CASSNIVALGADTQYF

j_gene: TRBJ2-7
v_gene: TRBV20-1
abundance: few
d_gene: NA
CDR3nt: TGCAGTGTTCCGGGGGACCGGGGAACCCCCTCTTACGAGCAGTACTTC
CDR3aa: CSVPGDRGTPSYEQYF

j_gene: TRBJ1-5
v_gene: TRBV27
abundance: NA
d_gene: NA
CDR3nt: TGTGCCAGCAGGCCCCTCTCCTCGATCCATAGCAATCAGCCCCAGCATTTT
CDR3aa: CASRPLSSIHSNQPQHF

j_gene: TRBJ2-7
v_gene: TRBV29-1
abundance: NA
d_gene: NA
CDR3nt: TGCAGCGTTTTGCGGGGATACGAGCAGTACTTC
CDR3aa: CSVLRGYEQYF

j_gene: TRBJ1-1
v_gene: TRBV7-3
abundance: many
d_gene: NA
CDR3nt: TGTGCCAGCAGAGGGCCGAACACTGAAGCTTTCTTT
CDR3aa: CASRGPNTEAFF

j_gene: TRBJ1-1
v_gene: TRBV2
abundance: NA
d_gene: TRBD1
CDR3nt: TGTGCCAGCAGTGAAAAGGGCAGGGGGCTTGAAGCTTTCTTT
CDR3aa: CASSEKGRGLEAFF

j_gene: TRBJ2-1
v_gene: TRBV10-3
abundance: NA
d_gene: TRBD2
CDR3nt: TGTGCCATCGGGAGGGAAGAGCAGTTCTTC
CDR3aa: CAIGREEQFF

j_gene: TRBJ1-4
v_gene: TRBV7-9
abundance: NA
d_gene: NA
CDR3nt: TGTGCCAGCAGCATCCCCCAAGAGGCCATCGGGGAAAAACTGTTTTTT
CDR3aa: CASSIPQEAIGEKLFF

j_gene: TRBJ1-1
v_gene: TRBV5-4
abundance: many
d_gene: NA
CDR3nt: TGTGCCAGCAGCTTGTTTTGGGCACAGGGCAACACTGAAGCTTTCTTT
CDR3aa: CASSLFWAQGNTEAFF

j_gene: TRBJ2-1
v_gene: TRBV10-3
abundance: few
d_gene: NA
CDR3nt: TGTGCCATCAGTGAACAGGAAGACAATGAGCAGTTCTTC
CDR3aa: CAISEQEDNEQFF

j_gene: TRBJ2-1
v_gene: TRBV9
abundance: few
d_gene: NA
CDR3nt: TGTGCCAGCAGCGGCCTGACTTCTAGTGGCGAGCAGTTCTTC
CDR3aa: CASSGLTSSGEQFF